This TCR beta chain derives from a study of cytomegalovirus exposure and HLA in healthy donors. Study background: Counted in an early data release were 85 million or so unique TCRs from HLA-typed donors.

The count of this clone is one. Its antigen is unknown. Study observations and caveats: Common viral pathogens seemed, in a later analysis, to connect with several of the most significant clusters. Per a prior analysis, the majority of TCR beta V segments were productive roughly 90% or roughly 30% of the time.

This CDR3 has 15 amino acids. V dropped 7 bases and J dropped 6 bases, with 19 bases sitting between them. The germline gives CDR1 LNHDA, CDR2 SQIVND (reference sequence). The PCR contained 60 Vbeta and 13 Jbeta primers. The authors' processing: An analysis that came later counted 77 million or so unique TCR beta chains, 10 million to 11 million shared. TCRdb's table, derived via immunoSEQ multiplex PCR, lists solely in-frame clones and lacks some. The V and J calls and the clone size are those of that table, but D and trimming were determined from the DNA. This table has 75,000 to 90,000 clones, around 84% appearing once.

The clonotype comes from a woman between 35 and 50 years old in good health and CMV-seropositive. The sequencing sample was made of PBMCs. This rearrangement joins TRBV19 to TRBJ1-5, with a weak D call TRBD1 (6 bases). The CDR3 nucleotides are TGTGCCAGTATGAGGGGGGGAAACACCGGTCAGCCCCAGCATTTT. This codes for CASMRGGNTGQPQHF. The whole variable domain, remainder taken from reference TRBV19 and TRBJ1-5, is DGGITQSPKYLFRKEGQNVTLSCEQNLNHDAMYWYRQDPGQGLRLIYYSQIVNDFQKGDIAEGYSVSREKKESFPLTVTSAQKNPTAFYLCASMRGGNTGQPQHFGDGTRLSIL.